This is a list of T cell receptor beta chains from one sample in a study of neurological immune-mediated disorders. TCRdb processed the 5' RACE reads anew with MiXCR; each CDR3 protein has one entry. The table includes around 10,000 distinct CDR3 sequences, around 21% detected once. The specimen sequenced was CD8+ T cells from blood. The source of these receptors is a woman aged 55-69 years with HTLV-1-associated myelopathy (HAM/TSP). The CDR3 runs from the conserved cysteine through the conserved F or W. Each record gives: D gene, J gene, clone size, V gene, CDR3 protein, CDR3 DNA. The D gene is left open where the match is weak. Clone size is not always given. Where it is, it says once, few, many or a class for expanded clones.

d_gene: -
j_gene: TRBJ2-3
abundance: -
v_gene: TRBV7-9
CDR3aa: CASSSRDTDTQYF
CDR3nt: TGTGCCAGCAGCTCAAGAGACACAGATACGCAGTATTTT

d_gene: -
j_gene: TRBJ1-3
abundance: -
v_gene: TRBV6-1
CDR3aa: CASSELDSPGNTIYF
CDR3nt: TGTGCCAGCAGTGAACTTGACAGCCCTGGAAACACCATATATTTT

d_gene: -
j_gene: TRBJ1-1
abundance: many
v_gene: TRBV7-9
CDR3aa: CASSFTGNTEAFF
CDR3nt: TGTGCCAGCAGCTTTACAGGGAACACTGAAGCTTTCTTT

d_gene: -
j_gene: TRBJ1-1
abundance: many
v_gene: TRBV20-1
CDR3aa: CSAPPRESTEAFF
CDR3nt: TGCAGTGCCCCCCCCCGGGAAAGCACTGAAGCTTTCTTT

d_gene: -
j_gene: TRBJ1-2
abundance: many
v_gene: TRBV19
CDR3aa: CASHPAREVYGYTF
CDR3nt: TGTGCCAGTCACCCCGCAAGGGAGGTCTATGGCTACACCTTC

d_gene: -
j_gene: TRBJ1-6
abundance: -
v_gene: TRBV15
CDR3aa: CATSRSGQGNSPLHF
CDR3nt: TGTGCCACCAGCAGATCTGGGCAGGGCAATTCACCCCTCCACTTT

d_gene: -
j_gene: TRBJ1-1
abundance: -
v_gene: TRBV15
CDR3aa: CATSKDRNTEAFF
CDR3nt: TGTGCCACCAGCAAGGACAGGAACACTGAAGCTTTCTTT

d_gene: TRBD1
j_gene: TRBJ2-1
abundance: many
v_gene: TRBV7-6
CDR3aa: CASSLGFGQGFGEQFF
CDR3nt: TGTGCCAGCAGCTTAGGGTTTGGACAGGGGTTCGGTGAGCAGTTCTTC

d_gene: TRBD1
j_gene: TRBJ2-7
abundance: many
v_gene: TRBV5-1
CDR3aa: CASSWPLTGETGYEQYF
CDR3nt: TGCGCCAGCAGTTGGCCCCTCACAGGGGAAACAGGATACGAGCAGTACTTC

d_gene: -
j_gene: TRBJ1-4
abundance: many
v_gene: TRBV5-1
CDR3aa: CASSLVGLGGLIGEKLFF
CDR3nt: TGCGCCAGCAGCTTGGTCGGACTGGGGGGATTAATTGGAGAAAAACTGTTTTTT

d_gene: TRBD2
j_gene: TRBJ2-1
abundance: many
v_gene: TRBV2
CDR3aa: CASSGLAGGRDEQFF
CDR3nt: TGTGCCAGCAGTGGGCTAGCGGGGGGGCGCGATGAGCAGTTCTTC